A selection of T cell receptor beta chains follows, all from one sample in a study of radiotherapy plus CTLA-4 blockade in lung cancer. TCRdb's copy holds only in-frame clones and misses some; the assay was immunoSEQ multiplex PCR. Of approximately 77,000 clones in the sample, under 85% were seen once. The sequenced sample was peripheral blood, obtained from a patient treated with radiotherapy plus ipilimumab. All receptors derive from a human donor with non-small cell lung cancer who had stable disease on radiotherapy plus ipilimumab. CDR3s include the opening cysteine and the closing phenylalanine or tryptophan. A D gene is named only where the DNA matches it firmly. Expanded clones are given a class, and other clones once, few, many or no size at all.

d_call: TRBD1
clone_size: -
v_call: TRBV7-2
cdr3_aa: CASSLEGTRQGDEQYF

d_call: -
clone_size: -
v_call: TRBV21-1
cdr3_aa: CASRLPGSGKNYGYTF

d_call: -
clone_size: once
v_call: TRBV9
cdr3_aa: CASGPLNTEAFF

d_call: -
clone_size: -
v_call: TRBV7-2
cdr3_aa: CASSLAPVRQETQYF

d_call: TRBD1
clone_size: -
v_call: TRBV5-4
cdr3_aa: CASSTRTGEEDEKLFF

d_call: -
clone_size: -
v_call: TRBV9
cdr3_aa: CASSVGAVSYEQYF

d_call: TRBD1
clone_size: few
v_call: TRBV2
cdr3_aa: CASSDQGEPYEQYF

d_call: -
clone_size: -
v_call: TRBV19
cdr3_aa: CASRGNQNTGELFF

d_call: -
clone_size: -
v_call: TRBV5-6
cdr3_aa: CASSSTGRPDTQYF

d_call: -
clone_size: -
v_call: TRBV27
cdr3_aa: CASGGRLGTRELFF

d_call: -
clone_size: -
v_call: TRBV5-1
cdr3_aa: CASSLGRAYEQYF

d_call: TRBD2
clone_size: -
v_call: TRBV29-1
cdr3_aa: CSVADGGGYYEQYF

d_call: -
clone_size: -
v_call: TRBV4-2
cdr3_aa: CASSHPTGELFF

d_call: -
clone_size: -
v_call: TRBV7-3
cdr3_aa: CASSTGHLTGELLF

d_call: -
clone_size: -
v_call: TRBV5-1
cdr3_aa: CASSLTAGAYNEQFF

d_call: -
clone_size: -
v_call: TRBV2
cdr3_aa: CASSRQVAETQYF

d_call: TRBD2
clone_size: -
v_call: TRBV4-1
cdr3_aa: CASSQRTSGDFWLNIQYF

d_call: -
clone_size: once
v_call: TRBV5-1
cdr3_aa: CASSLARGGTADEQFF

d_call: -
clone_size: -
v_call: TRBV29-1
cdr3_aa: CSVESGPETQYF

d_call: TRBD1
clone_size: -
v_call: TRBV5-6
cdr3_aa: CASSWGQAEGAPQHF

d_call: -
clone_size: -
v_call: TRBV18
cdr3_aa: CASSPRYGELFF

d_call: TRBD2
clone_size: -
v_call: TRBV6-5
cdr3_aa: CASSPSGTATDTQYF

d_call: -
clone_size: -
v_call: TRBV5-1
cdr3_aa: CASSLGAGIQSSNEQFF

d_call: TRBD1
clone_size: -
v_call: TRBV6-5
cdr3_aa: CASSSYRGAQHF

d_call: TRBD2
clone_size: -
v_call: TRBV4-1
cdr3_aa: CASSQPTSGTQTDTQYF

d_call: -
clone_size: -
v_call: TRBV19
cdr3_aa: CASSMQGSFTDTQYF

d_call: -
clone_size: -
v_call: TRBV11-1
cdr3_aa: CASSFQPRGELFF

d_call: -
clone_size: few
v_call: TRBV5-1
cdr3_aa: CASSPGIINSNQPQHF

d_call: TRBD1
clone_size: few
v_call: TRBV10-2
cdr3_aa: CASSERQTGGSGYTF

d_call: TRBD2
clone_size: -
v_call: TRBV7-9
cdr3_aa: CASSLGTSGGNEQFF

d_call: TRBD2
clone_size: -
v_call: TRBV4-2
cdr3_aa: CASSQDVAGAQETQYF